These 26 T cell receptor beta chains were sequenced from one sample in a study of response to subunit inactivated influenza vaccine. TCRdb ran MiXCR on the RT-PCR reads and lists one entry per CDR3 protein. This repertoire shows around 530,000 distinct CDR3 sequences, 16% found once; its top ten account for less than 4%. The starting material was CD4+ T cells sorted from PBMCs, obtained around 25 months after vaccination. These receptor sequences come from a man between 50 and 70 years old who received an inactivated influenza vaccine.

Notes on this clonotype: At one of its ends the junction is not consistent with the germline gene, which may arise from a read error. The chain carries TRBV12-3 or TRBV12-4 and TRBJ2-7; 11 bases are a match to TRBD1. The CDR3 runs 15 residues. CDR3 in amino acids: CASSSRTGGSHEQYF. CDR3 in DNA: TGTGCCAGCAGTTCCAGGACAGGGGGCTCCCACGAGCAGTACTTC.

This clonotype was detected many times. The genes are TRBV2 and TRBJ2-1, with 9 bases lining up with TRBD2. The germline CDR1 and CDR2 sequences are SNHLY and FYNNEI. The CDR3 is 13 residues long. Trimming removed 4 bases from V and 10 bases from J; junction bases left unmatched: 5. As DNA, the CDR3 is TGTGCCAGCAGTGCAGCTAGCGGGGTGGAGCAGTTCTTC. This translates into CASSAASGVEQFF.

The rearrangement joins TRBV18 to TRBJ2-1, with 7 bases identical to TRBD1. This CDR3 has 15 residues. The J segment lost 3 bases and the V segment lost 4 bases, leaving 6 bases of the junction unmatched. Germline CDR1 reads KGHSH; CDR2 reads LQKENI. The CDR3 loop is CASSLSGQLYNEQFF. Here the CDR3 DNA reads TGTGCCAGCTCACTGTCGGGACAGCTCTACAATGAGCAGTTCTTC.

The J gene is TRBJ2-1, the V gene TRBV7-2, with D maybe TRBD2 (6 bases). Trimming left V 3 bases short and J 0 bases short, with 9 bases between. Germline CDR1 reads SGHTA; CDR2 reads FQGNSA. CDR3 length equals 15 residues. CDR3 nucleotides: TGTGCCAGCAGCTTTTACGGGAGCTCCTACAATGAGCAGTTCTTC. Protein: CASSFYGSSYNEQFF.

This clonotype was counted ten times or more. This chain connects TRBV29-1 to TRBJ2-5; D is perhaps TRBD1 (5 bases). This CDR3 has 13 residues. V lost 3 bases to trimming and J lost 2 bases, with 10 bases between them. The germline gives CDR1 SQVTM, CDR2 ANQGSEA. The CDR3 DNA reads TGCAGCGTTGACCCGGACATACAAGAGACCCAGTACTTC. Its translation: CSVDPDIQETQYF.

The chain recombines TRBV12-3 or TRBV12-4 with TRBJ2-2; 7 bases are shared with TRBD2. Losses at the gene ends were 6 bases for V and 4 bases for J; bases not matched to a gene: 14. CDR3 length: 17 amino acids. Here the CDR3 DNA reads TGTGCCAGCAGCCCGAACAGCGGGAATAGCATCACCGGGGAGCTGTTTTTT. It codes for CASSPNSGNSITGELFF.

At least ten counts were recorded for this clonotype. The chain recombines TRBV4-2 with TRBJ2-5; 7 bases align to TRBD1. V gave up 0 bases and J gave up 4 bases; unmatched junction bases: 5. The CDR3 spans 15 residues. Germline loops: CDR1 LGHNA, CDR2 YNFKEQ. The CDR3: CASSQDGTAGETQYF. The CDR3 region has the DNA TGTGCCAGCAGCCAAGATGGGACAGCAGGAGAGACCCAGTACTTC.

This clonotype was counted at least ten times. The V and J genes are TRBV27 and TRBJ1-5, with D unresolved. Per germline, CDR1 MNHEY and CDR2 SMNVEV (reference sequence). There are 13 residues in the CDR3. Trimming took 6 bases from V and 4 from J, leaving 10 bases between them. The CDR3 nucleotides are TGTGCCAGCAGCTCACCAGGAAATCAGCCCCAGCATTTT. Protein sequence: CASSSPGNQPQHF.

The V gene is TRBV6-5, the J gene TRBJ2-3; no definite D call. The germline CDR1 and CDR2 sequences are MNHEY and SVGAGI. This CDR3 has 16 residues. Between the trimmed V and J ends, which lost 0 bases and 5 bases, there was a span of 15 bases. Here the CDR3 reads CASSYSMAEWGDTQYF. The CDR3 nucleotides are TGTGCCAGCAGTTACTCGATGGCGGAATGGGGAGATACGCAGTATTTT.

The count of this clonotype is one. The chain carries TRBV25-1 and TRBJ2-1; 9 positions agree with TRBD1. The junction had 2 bases not matched to a gene; V was cut back by 1 base and J by 10 bases. CDR3 length: 13 amino acids. CDR1 is MGHDK and CDR2 is SYGVNS in the germline V gene. The DNA of the CDR3 is TGTGCCAGCAGTGAATTTGACAGGGGGGAGCAGTTCTTC. This codes for CASSEFDRGEQFF.

As regards this clonotype: A much larger clone lies one base from this, so it may be a read error. The V call is TRBV20-1, the J call TRBJ2-3; the match to TRBD2 covers 8 bases. Germline V CDR1 and CDR2: DFQATT, SNEGSKA (reference sequence). CDR3 size: 15 residues. CDR3 DNA sequence: TGCGGTGCTAGAGATCCGGGGGGGCCGACAGATACGCAGTATTTT. Translating gives CGARDPGGPTDTQYF.

The chain couples TRBV5-4 to TRBJ2-1; D gene unclear. V dropped 0 bases and J dropped 3 bases, with 10 bases sitting between them. The CDR3 runs to 15 residues. CDR1 and CDR2 from the germline V gene are SGHNT and YYREEE (reference sequence). The CDR3 DNA reads TGTGCCAGCAGCTTGGTGGGCGGAAACTACAATGAGCAGTTCTTC. Translating gives CASSLVGGNYNEQFF.

This chain connects TRBV2 to TRBJ2-5; 7 bases are shared with TRBD1. V shed 10 bases, J shed 8 bases, and the junction held 10 bases outside the gene matches. Germline CDR1 is SNHLY and CDR2 is FYNNEI. CDR3 length equals 12 residues. CDR3 residues: CAKQGLRDTQYF. CDR3 nucleotides: TGTGCCAAACAGGGGCTGAGAGATACCCAGTACTTC.

A few counts support this clonotype. The chain links TRBV7-9 to TRBJ1-3; D remains ambiguous. The V gene lost 2 bases and the J gene lost 4 bases, with 9 bases spanning the gap. The CDR3 loop spans 14 amino acids. CDR1 SEHNR and CDR2 FQNEAQ come from the germline V gene (reference sequence). In DNA, the CDR3 is TGTGCCAGCAGCTTATCCGTCGGAGGAAACACCATATATTTT. This translates into CASSLSVGGNTIYF.

This clonotype showed up just a few times. The rearrangement uses TRBV6-2 or TRBV6-3 and TRBJ2-7, with D unclear. Looked up from germline, CDR1 is MNHEY and CDR2 is SVGEGT. This CDR3 has 13 amino acids. Deletions cut 0 bases from V and 3 bases from J, with 6 bases between. The CDR3 DNA reads as TGTGCCAGCAGTTACTCCAGTTTCTACGAGCAGTACTTC. This encodes CASSYSSFYEQYF.

The table lists this clonotype with a few counts. The chain has TRBV2 and TRBJ2-7; maybe TRBD2 (7 bases). There are 15 residues in the CDR3. The V end was cut by 1 base, the J end by 3 bases, with 13 bases between. Germline values: CDR1 SNHLY, CDR2 FYNNEI. CDR3 DNA: TGTGCCAGCAGTGAAGTGGGGGGGGGCTTCTACGAGCAGTACTTC. Translation: CASSEVGGGFYEQYF.

V usage is TRBV29-1 and J usage is TRBJ2-1; 8 bases match TRBD2. CDR1 and CDR2 from the germline V gene are SQVTM and ANQGSEA. The junction had 5 bases not matched to a gene; V was cut back by 6 bases and J by 10 bases. The CDR3 is 11 amino acids. In DNA, the CDR3 is TGCAGCGTCGGACAGCGGGGGGAGCAGTTCTTC. Translating it yields CSVGQRGEQFF.

This clonotype has ten or more counts. V usage is TRBV29-1 and J usage is TRBJ2-7; D ambiguous. The V end was cut by 2 bases, the J end by 5 bases, with 10 bases between. This CDR3 contains 12 residues. Per germline, CDR1 SQVTM and CDR2 ANQGSEA. The CDR3 loop reads CSVEIGPDEQYF. Written as DNA, the CDR3 is TGCAGCGTTGAAATAGGGCCTGACGAGCAGTACTTC.

The chain joins TRBV6-1 to TRBJ2-7; possible D gene TRBD1, 5 bases. This CDR3 region has 11 residues. Looked up from germline, CDR1 is MNHNS and CDR2 is SASEGT. With 1 base removed from V and 9 bases from J, the gap between germline ends came to 7 bases. The CDR3 sequence: CASSEGQGQYF. CDR3 in DNA: TGTGCCAGCAGTGAAGGCCAGGGGCAGTACTTC.

This chain joins TRBV6-1 and TRBJ2-5, with D maybe TRBD1 (6 bases). The CDR3 loop spans 15 amino acids. V lost 7 bases and J 5 bases, leaving 20 bases between the germline ends. Germline V CDR1 and CDR2: MNHNS, SASEGT. The CDR3 region is CASKVSGVRRETQYF. CDR3 nucleotide sequence: TGTGCCAGCAAAGTCTCAGGGGTGAGGCGGGAGACCCAGTACTTC.

This chain connects TRBV20-1 to TRBJ2-1, with 7 bases fitting TRBD2. The CDR3 has 17 residues. With V trimmed by 1 base and J by 0 bases, 9 bases remained unmatched. Germline CDR1 reads DFQATT; CDR2 reads SNEGSKA (reference sequence). The CDR3 region is CSARGGLAVSSYNEQFF. The CDR3 coding sequence is TGCAGTGCTAGAGGTGGTCTAGCGGTTAGCTCCTACAATGAGCAGTTCTTC.

There are a few counts of this clonotype. The rearrangement joins TRBV6-1 to TRBJ2-2, with 11 bases fitting TRBD1. V gave up 5 bases and J gave up 5 bases; unmatched junction bases: 4. CDR1 MNHNS and CDR2 SASEGT come from the germline V gene. The CDR3 covers 15 residues. The CDR3 nucleotides are TGTGCCAGCAGTCCCGGACAGGGGGCGACCGGGGAGCTGTTTTTT. Translating it yields CASSPGQGATGELFF.

V gene TRBV6-2 or TRBV6-3 combines with J gene TRBJ2-5; tentatively, D is TRBD2 (7 bases). CDR3 length: 12 residues. Germline V gene lookup returns CDR1 MNHEY and CDR2 SVGEGT. The V end was cut by 11 bases, the J end by 9 bases, with 19 bases between. CDR3 DNA sequence: TGTGCCTCAAGAGCGGACGGGGGGCCCCAGTACTTC. Translating it yields CASRADGGPQYF.

This clonotype came up many times. The chain carries TRBV7-3 and TRBJ2-3; D might be TRBD2 (5 bases). The germline V gene encodes CDR1 SGHTA and CDR2 FQGTGA. V was shortened by 5 bases and J by 9 bases, with 12 bases between the two germline ends. This CDR3 is 12 amino acids long. Here the CDR3 DNA reads TGTGCCAGCAGCCCAGAAACGGGGACGCAGTATTTT. Residues: CASSPETGTQYF.

This clonotype was counted between two and nine times. The J gene is TRBJ2-5, the V gene TRBV29-1; 9 bases are a match to TRBD2. The CDR3 length is 13 residues. Germline V gene sequence: CDR1 SQVTM, CDR2 ANQGSEA. Trimming took 8 bases from V and 5 from J; bases not matched to a gene: 9. CDR3 DNA sequence: TGCAGCATCGCGGGACTAGCTGTGGAGACCCAGTACTTC. This codes for CSIAGLAVETQYF.

This clonotype was counted ten times or more. The V and J genes are TRBV4-3 and TRBJ2-3, with D uncertain. Germline V lookup: CDR1 LGHNA, CDR2 YSLEER. The CDR3 runs to 13 residues. V lost 0 bases and J 6 bases, leaving 7 bases between the germline ends. CDR3 residues: CASSQEPGDTQYF. The CDR3, as DNA: TGCGCCAGCAGCCAAGAACCCGGGGATACGCAGTATTTT.